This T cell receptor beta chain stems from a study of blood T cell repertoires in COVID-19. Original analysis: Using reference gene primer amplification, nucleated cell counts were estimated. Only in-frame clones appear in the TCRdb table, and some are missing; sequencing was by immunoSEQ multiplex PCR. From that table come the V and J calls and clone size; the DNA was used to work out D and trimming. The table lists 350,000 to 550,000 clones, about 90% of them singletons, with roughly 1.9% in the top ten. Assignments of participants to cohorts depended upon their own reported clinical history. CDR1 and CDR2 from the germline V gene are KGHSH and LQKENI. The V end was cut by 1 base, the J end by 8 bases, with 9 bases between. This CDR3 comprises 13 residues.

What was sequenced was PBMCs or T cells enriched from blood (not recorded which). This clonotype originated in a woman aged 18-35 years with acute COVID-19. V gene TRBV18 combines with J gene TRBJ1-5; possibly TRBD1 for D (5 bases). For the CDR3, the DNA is TGTGCCAGCTCACCACGTCAAGGGGAGCCCCAGCATTTT. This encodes CASSPRQGEPQHF.